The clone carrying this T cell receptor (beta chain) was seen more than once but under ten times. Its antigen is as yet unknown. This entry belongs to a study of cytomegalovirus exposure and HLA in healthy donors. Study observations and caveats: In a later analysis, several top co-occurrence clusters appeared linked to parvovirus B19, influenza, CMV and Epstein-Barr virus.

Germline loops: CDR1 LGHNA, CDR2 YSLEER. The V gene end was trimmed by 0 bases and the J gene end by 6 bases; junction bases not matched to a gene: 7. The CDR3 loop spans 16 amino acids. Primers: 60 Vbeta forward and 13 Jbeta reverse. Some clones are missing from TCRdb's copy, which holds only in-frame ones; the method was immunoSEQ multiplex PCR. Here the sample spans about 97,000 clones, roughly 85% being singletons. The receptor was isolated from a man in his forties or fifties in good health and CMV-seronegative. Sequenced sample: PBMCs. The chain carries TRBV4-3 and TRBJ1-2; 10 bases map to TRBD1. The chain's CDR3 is CASSQELGQGRDGYTF. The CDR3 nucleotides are TGCGCCAGCAGCCAAGAATTGGGACAGGGGAGGGATGGCTACACCTTC.